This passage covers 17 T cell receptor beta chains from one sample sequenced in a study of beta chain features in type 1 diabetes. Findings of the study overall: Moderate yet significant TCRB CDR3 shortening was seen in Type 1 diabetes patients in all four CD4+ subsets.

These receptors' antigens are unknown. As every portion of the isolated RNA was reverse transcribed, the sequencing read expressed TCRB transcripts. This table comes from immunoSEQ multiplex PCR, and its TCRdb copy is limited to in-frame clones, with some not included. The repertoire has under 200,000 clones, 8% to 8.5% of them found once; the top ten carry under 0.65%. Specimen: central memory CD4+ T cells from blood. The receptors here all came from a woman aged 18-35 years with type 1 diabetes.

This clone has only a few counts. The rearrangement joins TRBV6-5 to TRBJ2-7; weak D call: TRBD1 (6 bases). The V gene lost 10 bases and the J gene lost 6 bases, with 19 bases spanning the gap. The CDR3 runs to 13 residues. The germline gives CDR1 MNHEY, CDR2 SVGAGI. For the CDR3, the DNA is TGTGCCACGGAACCCAGGGGCGGATTCGAGCAGTACTTC. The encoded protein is CATEPRGGFEQYF.

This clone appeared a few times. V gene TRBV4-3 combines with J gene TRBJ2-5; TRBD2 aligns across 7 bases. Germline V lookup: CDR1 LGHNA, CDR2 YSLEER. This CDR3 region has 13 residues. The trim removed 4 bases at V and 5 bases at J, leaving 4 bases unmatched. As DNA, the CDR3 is TGCGCCAGCAGCCCAAGGGGAGGGGAGACCCAGTACTTC. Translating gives CASSPRGGETQYF.

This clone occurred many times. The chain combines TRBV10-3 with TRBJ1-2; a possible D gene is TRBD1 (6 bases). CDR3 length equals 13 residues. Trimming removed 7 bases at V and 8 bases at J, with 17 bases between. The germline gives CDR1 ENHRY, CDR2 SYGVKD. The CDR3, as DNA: TGTGCCATCACCGACCCGATGACAGGCGGCTACACCTTC. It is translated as CAITDPMTGGYTF.

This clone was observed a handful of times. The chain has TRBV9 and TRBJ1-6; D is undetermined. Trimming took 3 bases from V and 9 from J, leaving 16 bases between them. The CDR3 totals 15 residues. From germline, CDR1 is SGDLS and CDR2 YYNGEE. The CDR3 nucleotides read TGTGCCAGCAGCGAAGCCGCGGCCACCATTTCACCCCTCCACTTT. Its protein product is CASSEAAATISPLHF.

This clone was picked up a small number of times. CDR3 in DNA: TGTGCCACCAGCAGAGATCGGCTAGCGGGAAAGGGCTACGAGCAGTACTTC. Translated: CATSRDRLAGKGYEQYF. The chain links TRBV15 to TRBJ2-7; 9 bases agree with TRBD2. The CDR3 is 17 amino acids. The V gene end was trimmed by 0 bases and the J gene end by 3 bases; junction bases not matched to a gene: 9. Germline CDR1 and CDR2: LNHNV and YYDKDF (reference sequence).

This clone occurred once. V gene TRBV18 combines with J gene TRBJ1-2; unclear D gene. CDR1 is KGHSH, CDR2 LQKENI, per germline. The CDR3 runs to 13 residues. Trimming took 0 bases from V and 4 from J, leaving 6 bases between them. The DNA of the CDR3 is TGTGCCAGCTCACCACCGGGCGTCTATGGCTACACCTTC. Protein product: CASSPPGVYGYTF.

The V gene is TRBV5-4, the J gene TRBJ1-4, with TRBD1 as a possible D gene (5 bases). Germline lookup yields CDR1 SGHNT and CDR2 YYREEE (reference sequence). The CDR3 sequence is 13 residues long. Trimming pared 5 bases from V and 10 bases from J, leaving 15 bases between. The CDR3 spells CASRAYSGGKLFF. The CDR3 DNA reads TGTGCCAGCAGAGCCTACTCCGGGGGAAAACTGTTTTTT.

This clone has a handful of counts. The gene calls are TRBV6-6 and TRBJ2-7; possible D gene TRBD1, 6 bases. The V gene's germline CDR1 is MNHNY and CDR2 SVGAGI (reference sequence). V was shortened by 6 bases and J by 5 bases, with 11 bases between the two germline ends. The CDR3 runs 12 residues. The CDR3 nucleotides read TGTGCCAGCAGAGGGACAAATAACGAGCAGTACTTC. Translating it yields CASRGTNNEQYF.

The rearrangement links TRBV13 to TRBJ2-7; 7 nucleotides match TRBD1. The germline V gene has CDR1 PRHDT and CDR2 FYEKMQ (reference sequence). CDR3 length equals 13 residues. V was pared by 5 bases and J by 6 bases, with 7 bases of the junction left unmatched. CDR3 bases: TGTGCCAGCAGCACCCGGACAGGCAGCGAGCAGTACTTC. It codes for CASSTRTGSEQYF. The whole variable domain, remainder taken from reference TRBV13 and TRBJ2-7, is AAGVIQSPRHLIKEKRETATLKCYPIPRHDTVYWYQQGPGQDPQFLISFYEKMQSDKGSIPDRFSAQQFSDYHSELNMSSLELGDSALYFCASSTRTGSEQYFGPGTRLTVT.

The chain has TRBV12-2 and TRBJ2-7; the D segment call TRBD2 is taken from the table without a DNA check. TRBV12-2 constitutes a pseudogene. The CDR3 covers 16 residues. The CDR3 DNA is TGTGCAAGTCGCTTAAGGACTAGCGCCATAACCTACGAGCAGTACTTC. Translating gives CASRLRTSAITYEQYF.

CDR3 nucleotides: TGCAGCGCCCTGTGGGACAACTCTGGGGCCAACGTCCTGACTTTC. Its protein is CSALWDNSGANVLTF. The gene calls are TRBV29-1 and TRBJ2-6, with D possibly matching TRBD1 (6 bases). V was pared by 7 bases and J by 0 bases, with 13 bases between. The CDR3 loop spans 15 amino acids. Germline CDR1 reads SQVTM; CDR2 reads ANQGSEA.

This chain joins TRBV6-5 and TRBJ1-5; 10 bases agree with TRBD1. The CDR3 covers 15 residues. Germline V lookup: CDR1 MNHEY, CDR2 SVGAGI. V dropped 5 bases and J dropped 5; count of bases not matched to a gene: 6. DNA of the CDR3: TGTGCCAGCAGTACGGGACAGGGGTTCCATCAGCCCCAGCATTTT. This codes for CASSTGQGFHQPQHF.

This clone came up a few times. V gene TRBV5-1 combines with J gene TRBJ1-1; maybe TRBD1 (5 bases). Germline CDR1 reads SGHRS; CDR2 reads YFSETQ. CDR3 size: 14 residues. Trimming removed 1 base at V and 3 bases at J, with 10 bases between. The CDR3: CASSLTGWDTEAFF. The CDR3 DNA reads TGCGCCAGCAGCTTGACAGGTTGGGACACTGAAGCTTTCTTT.

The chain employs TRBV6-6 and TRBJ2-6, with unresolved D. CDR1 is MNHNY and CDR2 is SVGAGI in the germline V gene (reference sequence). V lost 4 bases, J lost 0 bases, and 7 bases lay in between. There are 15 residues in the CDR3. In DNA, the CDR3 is TGTGCCAGCAGTTCCCACACCTCTGGGGCCAACGTCCTGACTTTC. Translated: CASSSHTSGANVLTF.

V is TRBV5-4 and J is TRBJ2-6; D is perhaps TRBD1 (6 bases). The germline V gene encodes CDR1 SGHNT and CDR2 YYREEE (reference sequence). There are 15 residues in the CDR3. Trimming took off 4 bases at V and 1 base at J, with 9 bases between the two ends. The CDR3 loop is CASSVTGSGANVLTF. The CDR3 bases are TGTGCCAGCAGCGTAACAGGGTCTGGGGCCAACGTCCTGACTTTC.

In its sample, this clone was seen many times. The CDR3 loop reads CASSKAIGGAPLHF. The CDR3 region has the DNA TGTGCCAGCAGCAAAGCGATTGGGGGGGCACCCCTCCACTTT. V and J are TRBV21-1 and TRBJ1-6. TRBV21-1 is given as a pseudogene. There are 14 residues in the CDR3.

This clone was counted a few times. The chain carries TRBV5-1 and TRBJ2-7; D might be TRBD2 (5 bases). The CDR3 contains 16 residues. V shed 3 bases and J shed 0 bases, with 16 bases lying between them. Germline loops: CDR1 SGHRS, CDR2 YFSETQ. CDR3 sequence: CASSWMGARSSYEQYF. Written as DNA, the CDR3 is TGCGCCAGCAGCTGGATGGGAGCGCGGAGCTCCTACGAGCAGTACTTC. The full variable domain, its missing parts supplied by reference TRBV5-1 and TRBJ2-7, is KAGVTQTPRYLIKTRGQQVTLSCSPISGHRSVSWYQQTPGQGLQFLFEYFSETQRNKGNFPGRFSGRQFSNSRSEMNVSTLELGDSALYLCASSWMGARSSYEQYFGPGTRLTVT.